At least ten counts were recorded for the clone carrying this TCR beta chain. Its antigen remains unidentified. The V end lost 3 bases, the J end lost 4 bases, and 15 bases lay between the germline ends. Germline V gene lookup returns CDR1 SNHLY and CDR2 FYNNEI. CDR3 size: 16 residues. These data come from a study of T cells in Graves' hyperthyroidism and ophthalmopathy. Study results and limitations: Before onset, ophthalmopathy was predicted by the model a median approximately 6.6 months earlier. Most thyroid clonotypes expanded above 0.001 appeared in blood too.

Inclusion characteristics of ophthalmopathy patients comprised a Clinical Activity Score of at least 3, a NOSPECS grade of at least 4, and duration under 3 months. For the diagnoses, clinical symptoms, serum thyroxine and TRAb, thyroid ultrasound and orbital computed tomography were used. Amplification of TCR beta CDR3 regions was performed using RNA transcripts as template. Primed by the HTBI set, a first-round RT-PCR was run on the TCR CDR3. Via MiXCR, TCRdb re-called the multiplex PCR reads, giving one row per CDR3 protein. This sample has about 610,000 distinct CDR3 sequences, with roughly 14% found just once.

The TCR comes from a woman between 40 and 50 years old with Graves' ophthalmopathy. The sequenced sample consisted of blood. The genes are TRBV2 and TRBJ2-2; tentative D call: TRBD2 (6 bases). This CDR3 is CASSDDWGGGTGELFF. In DNA, the CDR3 is TGTGCCAGCAGTGATGATTGGGGAGGTGGCACCGGGGAGCTGTTTTTT. The whole variable domain, remainder taken from reference TRBV2 and TRBJ2-2, is EPEVTQTPSHQVTQMGQEVILRCVPISNHLYFYWYRQILGQKVEFLVSFYNNEISEKSEIFDDQFSVERPDGSNFTLKIRSTKLEDSAMYFCASSDDWGGGTGELFFGEGSRLTVL.